This passage covers 11 T cell receptor beta chains from one sample sequenced in a study of T cell repertoires in cytomegalovirus infection. No antigen is known for these receptors. TCRdb ran MiXCR on the reads and lists one entry per CDR3 protein. Of about 700,000 distinct CDR3 sequences listed, approximately 33% were seen once; the top ten hold 15% to 20%. The material was cultured PBMCs, obtained from culture after CMV antigen stimulation. These receptors were collected from a human donor in good health (CMV status not recorded). Some clones in this sample may be carry-over from other donors' samples.

This chain joins TRBV4-2 and TRBJ1-5; D is perhaps TRBD1 (5 bases). V was shortened by 1 base and J by 3 bases, with 10 bases between the two germline ends. The CDR3 sequence is 15 residues long. Germline CDR1 and CDR2: LGHNA and YNFKEQ. DNA for the CDR3: TGTGCCAGCAGCCAAGCTCGGGGGTTCAATCAGCCCCAGCATTTT. It yields the protein CASSQARGFNQPQHF.

The chain's CDR3 is CASSALGGDTEAFF. In DNA, the CDR3 is TGTGCCAGCAGTGCTCTTGGGGGGGACACTGAAGCTTTCTTT. This rearrangement joins TRBV12-3 or TRBV12-4 to TRBJ1-1, with D maybe TRBD1 (5 bases). Trimming left V 5 bases short and J 3 bases short, with 13 bases between. The CDR3 loop spans 14 amino acids.

The chain uses TRBV4-1 and TRBJ2-3; no definite D call. Germline loops: CDR1 MGHRA, CDR2 YSYEKL. Trimming pared 0 bases from V and 4 bases from J, leaving 11 bases between. The CDR3 covers 15 residues. CDR3 sequence reads: CASSQDPSSADTQYF. The CDR3 nucleotides are TGCGCCAGCAGCCAAGATCCCTCGTCGGCAGATACGCAGTATTTT.

This clonotype appeared a few times. This chain uses TRBV2 with TRBJ1-4, with no clear D. Germline CDR1 and CDR2: SNHLY and FYNNEI. The CDR3 is made up of 14 amino acids. V shed 7 bases and J shed 3 bases, with 12 bases lying between them. The CDR3 DNA sequence: TGTGCCAGCACCCCGGACGGACCTAATGAAAAACTGTTTTTT. Translated: CASTPDGPNEKLFF.

J is TRBJ2-7 and V is TRBV6-2 or TRBV6-3; 7 bases map to TRBD1. The germline V gene has CDR1 MNHEY and CDR2 SVGEGT. The length of the CDR3 is 14 residues. V was pared by 10 bases and J by 2 bases, with 11 bases of the junction left unmatched. The CDR3 DNA reads TGTGCCACGGGCCGTGGGACAGCCACCTACGAGCAGTACTTC. Translating it yields CATGRGTATYEQYF.

This chain connects TRBV6-5 to TRBJ1-1, with a tentative D call TRBD1 (6 bases). This CDR3 spans 12 amino acids. The V gene lost 6 bases and the J gene lost 4 bases, with 9 bases spanning the gap. The V gene's germline CDR1 is MNHEY and CDR2 SVGAGI. For the CDR3, the DNA is TGTGCCAGCAGACAGGGAGCCACTGAAGCTTTCTTT. Translated, it gives CASRQGATEAFF.

This clonotype was detected only once. The J gene is TRBJ2-7, the V gene TRBV6-2 or TRBV6-3; perhaps D is TRBD1 or TRBD2 (6 bases each). Germline V CDR1 and CDR2: MNHEY, SVGEGT. V lost 6 bases, J lost 5 bases, and 17 bases lay in between. CDR3 length equals 14 residues. For the CDR3, the DNA is TGTGCCAGCAGGACCCGGGGGCAAAGGAACGAGCAGTACTTC. It encodes CASRTRGQRNEQYF.

The chain carries TRBV4-1 and TRBJ2-7; D perhaps matches TRBD1 (5 bases). The CDR3 is made up of 15 amino acids. Trimming took off 1 base at V and 2 bases at J, with 12 bases between the two ends. Germline V CDR1 and CDR2: MGHRA, YSYEKL. Here the CDR3 reads CASSQANRPTYEQYF. The CDR3 DNA is TGCGCCAGCAGCCAAGCCAACAGGCCCACCTACGAGCAGTACTTC.

Many counts were recorded for this clonotype. The V and J genes are TRBV7-9 and TRBJ1-1, with D hard to call. The CDR3 is 13 amino acids. CDR1 is SEHNR and CDR2 is FQNEAQ in the germline V gene (reference sequence). Between the trimmed V and J ends, which lost 2 bases and 4 bases, there was a span of 8 bases. DNA of the CDR3: TGTGCCAGCAGCTTAAGTCGGCGCACTGAAGCTTTCTTT. It is translated as CASSLSRRTEAFF.

The CDR3, as DNA: TGTGCCAGCAGTCTTATACGGGACAGGGGCGCCTACGAGCAGTACTTC. Translation gives CASSLIRDRGAYEQYF. The V and J genes are TRBV28 and TRBJ2-7, with 10 bases matching TRBD1. V was pared by 5 bases and J by 2 bases, with 9 bases of the junction left unmatched. This CDR3 contains 16 residues. CDR1 is MDHEN and CDR2 is SYDVKM in the germline V gene.

The chain combines TRBV7-9 with TRBJ2-5; D may correspond to TRBD1 or TRBD2 (5 bases each). CDR1 SEHNR and CDR2 FQNEAQ come from the germline V gene (reference sequence). The CDR3 sequence is 15 residues long. Trimming removed 5 bases at V and 5 bases at J, with 18 bases between. Written as DNA, the CDR3 is TGTGCCAGCAGCCCCCTTGGGGGAGTGGGGGAGACCCAGTACTTC. Translated, it gives CASSPLGGVGETQYF.